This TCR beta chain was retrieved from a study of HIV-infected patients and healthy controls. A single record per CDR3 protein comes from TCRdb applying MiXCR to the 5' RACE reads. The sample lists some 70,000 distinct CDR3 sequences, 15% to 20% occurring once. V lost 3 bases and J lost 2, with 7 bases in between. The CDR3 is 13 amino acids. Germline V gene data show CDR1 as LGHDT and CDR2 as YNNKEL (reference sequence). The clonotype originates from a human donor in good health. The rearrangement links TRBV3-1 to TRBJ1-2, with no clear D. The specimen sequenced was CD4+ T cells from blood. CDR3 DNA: TGTGCCAGCAGCCAGCAACAGAACTATGGCTACACCTTC. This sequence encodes CASSQQQNYGYTF.